These 11 T cell receptor beta chains were sequenced from one sample in a study of read filtering for tumor transcriptome and immune sequencing. This library used approximately 390 ng RNA and molecular barcoded adaptors spanning alpha/delta and beta/gamma chains. TCRdb processed the reads anew with MiXCR; each CDR3 protein has one entry. The table shows fewer than 35,000 distinct CDR3 sequences, with roughly 20% occurring only once. The sample consisted of a population of CD138-negative cells sorted from bone marrow. Receptors were obtained from a donor older than 35 with multiple myeloma.

This clonotype was observed many times. The gene calls are TRBV2 and TRBJ2-7; a weak D match, TRBD2 (5 bases). CDR1 is SNHLY, CDR2 FYNNEI, per germline. V gave up 3 bases and J gave up 9 bases, with 15 bases separating them. The CDR3 has 13 amino acids. CDR3 DNA sequence: TGTGCCAGCAGTGAGGAGCGGACCCACGCGCAGTACTTC. As protein: CASSEERTHAQYF.

This clonotype is labeled medium-sized. The chain uses TRBV5-5 and TRBJ2-5, with 9 bases matching TRBD1. Germline CDR1 reads SGHKS; CDR2 reads YYEKEE (reference sequence). The CDR3 sequence is 15 residues long. V was clipped by 4 bases and J by 4 bases; unmatched bases: 8. The CDR3 bases are TGTGCCAGCAGCCTCGCCGGGACAGGGCCAGAGACCCAGTACTTC. It encodes CASSLAGTGPETQYF.

In this sample, this clonotype turned up many times. The rearrangement uses TRBV3-2 and TRBJ2-4. TRBV3-2 is described as a pseudogene. This CDR3 region has 15 residues. This CDR3 is CASSPLEIPTSIQYF. CDR3 sequence (DNA): TGTGCCAGCAGCCCCCTTGAGATACCGACATCCATTCAGTACTTC.

This clonotype was observed many times. V and J are TRBV3-1 and TRBJ2-7, with 8 bases aligning to TRBD1. This CDR3 has 14 residues. V trimming: 4 bases; J trimming: 5 bases; junction bases outside the gene matches: 7. Germline CDR1 is LGHDT and CDR2 is YNNKEL (reference sequence). CDR3 amino acids: CASSPRDRIHEQYF. The CDR3 nucleotides are TGTGCCAGCAGCCCCCGGGACAGGATACACGAGCAGTACTTC.

This clonotype was counted at least ten times. CDR3: CASSLDYSNQPQHF. The CDR3 DNA sequence: TGTGCCAGCAGCCTCGACTATAGCAATCAGCCCCAGCATTTT. The chain carries TRBV28 and TRBJ1-5; D ambiguous. From germline, CDR1 is MDHEN and CDR2 SYDVKM. The CDR3 spans 14 residues. V was pared by 6 bases and J by 0 bases, with 9 bases between.

A remark on this clonotype: A much larger clone lies one base from this, so it may be a read error. The rearrangement links TRBV20-1 to TRBJ2-7; no definite D call. Germline CDR1 DFQATT, CDR2 SNEGSKA (reference sequence). CDR3 length equals 10 residues. DNA for the CDR3: TGCGGTGCTGCCCCCGTCGAGCAGCACTTC. Its protein is CGAAPVEQHF.

This clonotype was seen more than once but under ten times. This clone may be a read error of a much larger clone one base away. The chain joins TRBV29-1 to TRBJ2-7, with D possibly being TRBD1 (6 bases). Germline CDR1 and CDR2: SQVTM and ANQGSEA. CDR3 size: 11 residues. The CDR3 sequence is CSVGDTYVQYF. Here the CDR3 DNA reads TGCAGCGTTGGGGACACCTACGTGCAGTACTTC.

This clonotype was detected many times. J is TRBJ2-5 and V is TRBV28; D call uncertain. Germline lookup yields CDR1 MDHEN and CDR2 SYDVKM. The CDR3 covers 13 residues. The germline V and J ends were trimmed by 3 bases and 5 bases, with 10 bases remaining between them. In nucleotides, the CDR3 is TGTGCCAGCAGTTTTAGGGTTCAGGAGACCCAGTACTTC. Translated, it gives CASSFRVQETQYF.

In the case of this clonotype: One base separates it from a far larger clone, so it is likely a read error. The chain is built from TRBV7-6 and TRBJ2-1; D call uncertain. Germline CDR1 SGHVS, CDR2 FNYEAQ. There are 13 residues in the CDR3. CDR3 DNA: TGTGCCAGCAGCCCGTTCAACAGCAATGGGCAGTTCTTC. Protein: CASSPFNSNGQFF.

This clonotype appeared a single time. With a much larger clone just one base away, this may be a read error. The chain links TRBV6-4 to TRBJ2-4, with D perhaps TRBD1 (5 bases). Germline CDR1 and CDR2: MRHNA and SNTAGT. The CDR3 is 17 residues long. The CDR3, as DNA: TGTACCAGCAGTGTGGGTCAGGGCCGGAGAGCCAAAAGCATTCAGTACTTC. It translates to CTSSVGQGRRAKSIQYF.

The genes are TRBV5-1 and TRBJ1-2; TRBD1 is a possible D gene (5 bases). Germline V gene lookup returns CDR1 SGHRS and CDR2 YFSETQ. Trimming left V 4 bases short and J 7 bases short, with 17 bases between. This CDR3 region has 14 residues. The CDR3 DNA follows: TGCGCCAGCAGCCTGACAGCCCCCGCCAGTGGCTACACCTTC. As protein: CASSLTAPASGYTF.